Detailed here is one T cell receptor beta chain. Its antigen is currently not known. No qualities accompany the bases; no much larger clone lies one base away. TCRdb names Illumina HiSeq 1500 as the instrument used. The public reads were reanalyzed by TCRdb: fastp trimming at Q25, MiXCR alignment, in-frame beta chains only. Every entry covers one CDR3 protein and lists the most common genes and DNA from its rows. For this sample the table gives around 300,000 distinct CDR3 sequences, of which about 23% were detected only once. Together, the top ten hold 14% of the sample. The source of the sample is a study of T cell repertoires in cytomegalovirus infection (dated by TCRdb to about 2019). Concerning the study at large: The HLA type of each donor mattered for the analysis, because public TCR beta signatures pointed to carriage of CMV infection along with the matching HLA type. Paper-wide results and their limitations: The ex vivo response was dominated by HLA-C-restricted CMV-specific TCR beta clonotypes, which also provided the single most frequent clonotype in two of eight donors. In both this cohort and an independent roughly 400-donor cohort, the cumulative frequency of public TCR beta family members distinguished carriers of CMV infection plus the relevant HLA type.

Measured from the cysteine to the phenylalanine, the CDR3 is 15 residues long. Just the 45-base CDR3 DNA is kept, in frame starting at base 1. Compared with germline, V lacks 0 bases and J lacks 9 bases; bases without a gene match: 5. In the germline V gene, CDR1 corresponds to SGHRS and CDR2 to YFSETQ. The sequence came from a human donor in good health (CMV status not recorded). Some clones in this sample may be carry-over from other donors' samples. Sample: PBMCs. The rearrangement joined TRBV5-1 to TRBJ2-1; the central 11 bases match TRBD2. The DNA sequence is as follows: TGCGCCAGCAGCTTGGAGCCTAGCGGGGGGAGTGAGCAGTTCTTC. This codes for CASSLEPSGGSEQFF.